This TCR beta chain was identified during a study of blood T cell repertoires in COVID-19. As for the study in general: The samples span acute and convalescent COVID-19 from the United States, Italy and Spain. From T cells, B-cell-depleted T cells, or PBMCs came the material, which was cDNA or gDNA.

Deletions cut 1 base from V and 3 bases from J, with 8 bases between. This CDR3 is 14 amino acids long. Germline V lookup: CDR1 ENHRY, CDR2 SYGVKD. Authors' analysis steps: By means of reference gene primer amplification, nucleated cell counts were estimated. Method: immunoSEQ multiplex PCR; TCRdb's copy keeps in-frame clones and lacks some. The V and J calls and the clone size are those of that table, but D and trimming were determined from the DNA. The sample lists about 240,000 clones, 82% occurring once. Sequencing used peripheral blood. The chain links TRBV10-3 to TRBJ2-3, with a tentative D call TRBD2 (6 bases). The origin of this receptor is a woman aged 65 to 85 with acute or convalescent COVID-19. This CDR3 reads CAISEWAGTDTQYF. CDR3 bases: TGTGCCATCAGTGAGTGGGCGGGAACAGATACGCAGTATTTT.